This T cell receptor (beta chain) comes out of a study of Tregs in tolerant kidney transplant recipients. Assay: immunoSEQ multiplex PCR; the TCRdb copy retains only in-frame clones and omits some. The specimen's table records roughly 50,000 clones. The germline CDR1 and CDR2 sequences are SQVTM and ANQGSEA. This CDR3 is built from 12 residues. Trimming took off 4 bases at V and 4 bases at J, with 10 bases between the two ends. About this clone: The read terminates 3 residues ahead of where the CDR3 ends, so the germline J gene completes it.

Source: CD4+ T cells from blood, taken before the transplant. The receptor's source is a human donor who received a combined kidney and bone marrow transplant. The chain couples TRBV29-1 to TRBJ1-1; D possibly corresponds to TRBD1 (6 bases). Incomplete CDR3 DNA: TGCAGCGTTGCGGGGGGCGCCACTGAA. This gives the protein CSVAGGATE. From start to end, the CDR3 is CSVAGGATEAFF. Full variable domain (remainder filled in from reference TRBV29-1 and TRBJ1-1): SAVISQKPSRDICQRGTSLTIQCQVDSQVTMMFWYRQQPGQSLTLIATANQGSEATYESGFVIDKFPISRPNLTFSTLTVSNMSPEDSSIYLCSVAGGATEAFFGQGTRLTVV.